Listed here are 12 T cell receptor beta chains from one sample, sequenced in a study of patients and donors after allogeneic stem cell transplantation. TCRdb reprocessed the RT-PCR reads with MiXCR, giving one entry per CDR3 protein. In the table there are about 57,000 distinct CDR3 sequences, less than 15% of which are singletons. Sequencing input: blood, either unsorted or a sorted T cell fraction (not recorded which). The receptors here all came from a human donor who was either an allogeneic HSCT recipient or a stem cell or donor lymphocyte infusion donor (not recorded which). It is not recorded whose cells these are; they may come from a transplant donor.

This clonotype came up a few times. The chain has TRBV7-9 and TRBJ1-5; no clear D. V was shortened by 4 bases and J by 7 bases, with 8 bases between the two germline ends. Germline V gene sequence: CDR1 SEHNR, CDR2 FQNEAQ (reference sequence). This CDR3 contains 12 residues. The CDR3 DNA reads as TGTGCCAGCAGCTCGGTCGGACAGCCCCAGCATTTT. It specifies CASSSVGQPQHF.

This clonotype was picked up a small number of times. This chain joins TRBV10-3 and TRBJ2-5, with D tentatively TRBD2 (5 bases). The CDR3 runs 13 residues. Trimming cost V 3 bases and J 5 bases, with 10 bases left between them. Per germline, CDR1 ENHRY and CDR2 SYGVKD. The CDR3 DNA is TGTGCCATCAGTGACGAGGGCAGTGAGACCCAGTACTTC. Translation: CAISDEGSETQYF.

This chain joins TRBV9 and TRBJ2-7; 8 nucleotides agree with TRBD2. V was pared by 3 bases and J by 4 bases, with 9 bases of the junction left unmatched. CDR1 and CDR2 from the germline V gene are SGDLS and YYNGEE. The CDR3 has 15 residues. The CDR3 here is CASSAGGGLEYEQYF. CDR3 in DNA: TGTGCCAGCAGCGCGGGCGGGGGACTAGAATACGAGCAGTACTTC.

This clonotype came up a few times. V gene TRBV7-9 combines with J gene TRBJ2-2; TRBD2 might be the D (5 bases). The V and J ends lost 5 bases and 5 bases respectively, with 15 bases between them. Germline CDR1 SEHNR, CDR2 FQNEAQ (reference sequence). The CDR3 contains 15 residues. CDR3 bases: TGTGCCAGCAGCCGCACAAAACTAGGAACCGGGGAGCTGTTTTTT. The encoded protein is CASSRTKLGTGELFF.

This clonotype was counted only a few times. This chain connects TRBV7-6 to TRBJ1-2; no clear D. The germline V and J ends were trimmed by 5 bases and 8 bases, with 12 bases remaining between them. The CDR3 is made up of 12 amino acids. Looked up from germline, CDR1 is SGHVS and CDR2 is FNYEAQ. The CDR3 DNA follows: TGTGCCAGCAGCAAAGGCGGAGAAGGCTACACCTTC. Translated, it gives CASSKGGEGYTF.

The rearrangement uses TRBV24-1 and TRBJ2-7; 7 bases match TRBD1. V shed 11 bases, J shed 4 bases, and the junction held 13 bases outside the gene matches. This CDR3 contains 14 residues. From germline, CDR1 is KGHDR and CDR2 SFDVKD. The CDR3 DNA follows: TGTGCCAAAGCAAAGCCCGGGACAGTTTACGAGCAGTACTTC. Encoded protein: CAKAKPGTVYEQYF.

In this sample, this clonotype turned up a few times. The chain carries TRBV4-1 and TRBJ2-1; no clear D. The germline gives CDR1 MGHRA, CDR2 YSYEKL. Deletions cut 1 base from V and 4 bases from J, with 11 bases between. The CDR3 covers 15 residues. The CDR3 sequence: CASSQVVLSYNEQFF. The CDR3 nucleotides read TGCGCCAGCAGCCAAGTAGTCCTCTCTTACAATGAGCAGTTCTTC.

This clonotype was seen more than once but under ten times. CDR3 sequence reads: CATSRDLLSVNEQFF. The CDR3 coding sequence is TGTGCCACCAGCAGAGATCTTCTGTCAGTCAATGAGCAGTTCTTC. This chain joins TRBV15 and TRBJ2-1; D uncertain. The germline V gene has CDR1 LNHNV and CDR2 YYDKDF (reference sequence). V lost 0 bases to trimming and J lost 6 bases, with 12 bases between them. This CDR3 region has 15 residues.

This clonotype was observed a handful of times. The J gene is TRBJ2-2, the V gene TRBV6-5, with D unclear. The CDR3 contains 15 residues. From germline, CDR1 is MNHEY and CDR2 SVGAGI. With 2 bases removed from V and 1 base from J, the gap between germline ends came to 8 bases. CDR3 coding DNA: TGTGCCAGCAGTTACCTGGGCGGGAACACCGGGGAGCTGTTTTTT. Its translation: CASSYLGGNTGELFF.

This clonotype was counted at least ten times. V is TRBV5-1 and J is TRBJ1-1, with D tentatively TRBD1 (6 bases). The germline CDR1 and CDR2 sequences are SGHRS and YFSETQ. The V end lost 0 bases, the J end lost 7 bases, and 13 bases lay between the germline ends. There are 14 residues in the CDR3. DNA for the CDR3: TGCGCCAGCAGCTTGGGGAACCGACAGGTTGAAGCTTTCTTT. Protein sequence: CASSLGNRQVEAFF.

This clonotype was detected only a few times. The CDR3 sequence is CASLLRGQETQYF. The CDR3 region has the DNA TGTGCCAGCTTACTCAGGGGACAAGAGACCCAGTACTTC. V is TRBV18 and J is TRBJ2-5; a weak D match, TRBD1 (6 bases). Germline V CDR1 and CDR2: KGHSH, LQKENI. Trimming took 7 bases from V and 2 from J, leaving 11 bases between them. The CDR3 runs to 13 residues.

The rearrangement joins TRBV21-1 to TRBJ1-3; the table's D call, TRBD1, has no DNA check behind it. TRBV21-1 is a pseudogene locus. The CDR3 is made up of 15 amino acids. The CDR3 DNA reads TGTGCCAGCATCCTCGAGGGGGTACGGGGAAACACCATATATTTT. Protein product: CASILEGVRGNTIYF.